The 5 T cell receptor beta chains below all came from one sample that was sequenced in a study of blood T cell repertoires in COVID-19 (dated by TCRdb to 2019 to 2021). The receptor library was made with the immunoSEQ multiplex PCR assay. As stored in TCRdb, this immuneACCESS dataset retains in-frame rearrangements with V and J assigned. A fraction of the clones does not appear; measured against another copy, unresolved V genes explain less than half of the discrepancy, and the remainder lacks a known reason. This sample comprises 450,000 to 600,000 clones, about nine tenths of them detected only once. The ten biggest clones cover about 0.7% of the sample. Sequencing input: PBMCs or T cells enriched from blood (not recorded which). These receptors were taken from a woman aged 18-35 years who had recovered from COVID-19.

This chain uses TRBV30 with TRBJ2-2, with D maybe TRBD1 (6 bases). CDR3 length equals 12 residues. With 7 bases removed from V and 5 bases from J, the gap between germline ends came to 11 bases. The germline CDR1 and CDR2 sequences are GTSNPN and SVGIG (reference sequence). CDR3 sequence (DNA): TGTGCCTTCAACAGGGTAACCGGGGAGCTGTTTTTT. Residues: CAFNRVTGELFF. Drawing the rest from reference TRBV30 and TRBJ2-2, the complete variable domain is SQTIHQWPATLVQPVGSPLSLECTVEGTSNPNLYWYRQAAGRGLQLLFYSVGIGQISSEVPQNLSASRPQDRQFILSSKKLLLSDSGFYLCAFNRVTGELFFGEGSRLTVL.

The V gene is TRBV11-2, the J gene TRBJ2-2; D may be TRBD1 (5 bases). This CDR3 is built from 14 residues. V was pared by 1 base and J by 3 bases, with 6 bases between. Germline V CDR1 and CDR2: SGHAT, FQNNGV. The CDR3 here is CASSLVGDTGELFF. The CDR3 DNA follows: TGTGCCAGCAGCTTAGTAGGGGACACCGGGGAGCTGTTTTTT. The whole variable domain, remainder taken from reference TRBV11-2 and TRBJ2-2, is EAGVAQSPRYKIIEKRQSVAFWCNPISGHATLYWYQQILGQGPKLLIQFQNNGVVDDSQLPKDRFSAERLKGVDSTLKIQPAKLEDSAVYLCASSLVGDTGELFFGEGSRLTVL.

The genes are TRBV5-6 and TRBJ1-2; 8 bases align to TRBD1. Germline V gene data show CDR1 as SGHDT and CDR2 as YYEEEE. With 5 bases clipped from V and 3 bases from J, the junction kept 6 bases outside the gene matches. The CDR3 runs 14 residues. The CDR3 sequence: CASSKQGVDYGYTF. The CDR3 DNA follows: TGTGCCAGCAGTAAACAGGGGGTAGACTATGGCTACACCTTC.

The chain's CDR3 is CASSHGAGTANTGELFF. The CDR3 region has the DNA TGCGCCAGCAGCCACGGTGCCGGGACAGCGAACACCGGGGAGCTGTTTTTT. The rearrangement uses TRBV4-1 and TRBJ2-2; 7 bases line up with TRBD1. Trimming took 3 bases from V and 0 from J; bases not matched to a gene: 7. This CDR3 comprises 17 residues. Germline CDR1 and CDR2: MGHRA and YSYEKL.

To note about this clone: The sample carries other DNA sequences with the same CDR3. V gene TRBV30 combines with J gene TRBJ1-1; possible D gene TRBD1, 6 bases. V was pared by 1 base and J by 7 bases, with 7 bases between. CDR1 and CDR2 from the germline V gene are GTSNPN and SVGIG (reference sequence). The length of the CDR3 is 11 residues. CDR3 DNA: TGTGCCTGGAGTGGGACAGTTGAAGCTTTCTTT. Its translation is CAWSGTVEAFF.